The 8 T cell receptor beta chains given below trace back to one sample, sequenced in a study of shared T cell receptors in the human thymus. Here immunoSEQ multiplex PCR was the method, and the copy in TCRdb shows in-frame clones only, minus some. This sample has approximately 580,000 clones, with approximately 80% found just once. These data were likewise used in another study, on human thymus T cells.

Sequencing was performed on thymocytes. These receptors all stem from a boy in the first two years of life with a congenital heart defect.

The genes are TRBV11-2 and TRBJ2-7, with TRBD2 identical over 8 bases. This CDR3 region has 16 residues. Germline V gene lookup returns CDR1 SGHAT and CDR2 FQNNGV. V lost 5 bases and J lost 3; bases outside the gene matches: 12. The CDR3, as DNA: TGTGCCAGCAGCCTCCGTTCCCCGGGGGGGTTCTACGAGCAGTACTTC. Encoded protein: CASSLRSPGGFYEQYF.

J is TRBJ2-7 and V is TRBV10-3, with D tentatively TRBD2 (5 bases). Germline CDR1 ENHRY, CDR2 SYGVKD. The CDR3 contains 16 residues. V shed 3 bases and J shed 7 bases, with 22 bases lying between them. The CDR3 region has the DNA TGTGCCATCAGTGAAGTTGCGGGCTACTCTAAAGTGGAGCAGTACTTC. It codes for CAISEVAGYSKVEQYF.

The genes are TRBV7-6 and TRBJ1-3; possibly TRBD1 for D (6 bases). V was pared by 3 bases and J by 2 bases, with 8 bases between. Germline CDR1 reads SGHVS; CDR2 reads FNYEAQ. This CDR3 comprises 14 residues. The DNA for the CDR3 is TGTGCCAGCAGCTTGGACAGCCCTGGAAACACCATATATTTT. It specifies CASSLDSPGNTIYF.

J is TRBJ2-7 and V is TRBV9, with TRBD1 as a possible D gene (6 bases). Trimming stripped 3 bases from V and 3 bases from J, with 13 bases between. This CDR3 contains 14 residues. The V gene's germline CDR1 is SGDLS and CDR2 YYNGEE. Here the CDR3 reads CASSGQGHGYEQYF. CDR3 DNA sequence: TGTGCCAGCAGCGGCCAGGGGCATGGCTACGAGCAGTACTTC.

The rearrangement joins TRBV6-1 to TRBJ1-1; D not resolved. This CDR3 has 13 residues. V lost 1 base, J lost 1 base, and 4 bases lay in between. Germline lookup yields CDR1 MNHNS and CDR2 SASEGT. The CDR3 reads CASSEGRNTEAFF. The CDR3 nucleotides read TGTGCCAGCAGTGAAGGTAGGAACACTGAAGCTTTCTTT.

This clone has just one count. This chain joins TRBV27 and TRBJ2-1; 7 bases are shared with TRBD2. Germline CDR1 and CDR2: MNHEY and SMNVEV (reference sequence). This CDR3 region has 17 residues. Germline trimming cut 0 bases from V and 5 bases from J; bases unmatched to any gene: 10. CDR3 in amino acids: CASSLSAGRERDNEQFF. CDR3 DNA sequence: TGTGCCAGCAGTTTATCCGCGGGGCGGGAGAGGGACAATGAGCAGTTCTTC.

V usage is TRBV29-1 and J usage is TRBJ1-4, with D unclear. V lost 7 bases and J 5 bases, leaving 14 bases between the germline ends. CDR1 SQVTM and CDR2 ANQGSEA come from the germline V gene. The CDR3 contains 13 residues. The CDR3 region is CSAVELRNEKLFF. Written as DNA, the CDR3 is TGCAGCGCCGTTGAGCTCAGGAATGAAAAACTGTTTTTT.

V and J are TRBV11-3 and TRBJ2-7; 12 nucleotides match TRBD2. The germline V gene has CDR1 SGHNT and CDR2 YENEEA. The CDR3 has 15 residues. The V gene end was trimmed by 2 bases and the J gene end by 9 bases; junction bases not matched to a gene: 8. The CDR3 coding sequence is TGTGCCAGCAGCTTAAAGGCTAGCGGGAGGGCCTTGCAGTACTTC. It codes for CASSLKASGRALQYF.